This T cell receptor (beta chain) appears in the sequencing data of a study of neurological immune-mediated disorders. This clonotype was seen at least ten times. Unsorted libraries were prepared from 2 million PBMCs that had been stored at -80 C. From 15-18 subjects, each sequencing run yielded over 190 million TCR-beta sequences. TCRdb called the 5' RACE reads again in MiXCR, with one record for every CDR3 protein. This table holds fewer than 85,000 distinct CDR3 sequences, approximately 5% found once. The ends were cut back, 7 bases at V and 6 bases at J, with 20 bases in the middle. The CDR3 length is 15 residues. Germline V gives CDR1 SGHRS, CDR2 YFSETQ.

The receptor's source is a woman aged 25 to 45 with multiple sclerosis. J is TRBJ2-1 and V is TRBV5-1; TRBD1 is a possible D gene (5 bases). Sequencing was performed on PBMCs. The CDR3 DNA reads as TGCGCCAGCGACTTGGGGCTAGGAGCCGTCAATGAGCAGTTCTTC. Protein: CASDLGLGAVNEQFF.